This entry lists 20 T cell receptor beta chains sequenced from one sample in a study of cytomegalovirus exposure and HLA in healthy donors. The table came from immunoSEQ multiplex PCR; TCRdb's copy has only in-frame clones and leaves some out. The sample records about 280,000 clones, approximately 90% being singletons. Sequenced input: PBMCs. These receptors all stem from a woman aged 18 to 35 in good health and CMV-seronegative.

The chain carries TRBV10-1 and TRBJ1-1; TRBD1 aligns across 7 bases. The germline V gene encodes CDR1 WNHNN and CDR2 SYGVQD (reference sequence). This CDR3 has 15 residues. Trimming removed 2 bases from V and 7 bases from J; junction bases left unmatched: 10. The CDR3 spells CASSEARQGIIEAFF. The CDR3 DNA reads as TGCGCCAGCAGTGAGGCCCGACAGGGTATTATTGAAGCTTTCTTT.

The J gene is TRBJ2-7, the V gene TRBV28; D unclear. The V and J ends lost 6 bases and 4 bases respectively, with 13 bases between them. The CDR3 spans 13 residues. Germline-derived CDR1 and CDR2 are MDHEN and SYDVKM. CDR3 sequence reads: CASRRGKEYEQYF. DNA of the CDR3: TGTGCCAGCAGGCGAGGAAAGGAGTACGAGCAGTACTTC.

This rearrangement joins TRBV15 to TRBJ2-5; 8 bases map to TRBD1. Germline V gene data show CDR1 as LNHNV and CDR2 as YYDKDF (reference sequence). The CDR3 has 16 amino acids. J lost 8 bases, V lost 4 bases, and 15 bases had no gene match. DNA of the CDR3: TGTGCCACCAGCACAGGACAGGGAGAACCCAAAGGCACCCAGTACTTC. Encoded protein: CATSTGQGEPKGTQYF.

This clone was observed a few times. This chain joins TRBV2 and TRBJ1-1; TRBD1 might be the D (5 bases). Germline V gene lookup returns CDR1 SNHLY and CDR2 FYNNEI. The CDR3 covers 13 residues. The V gene lost 11 bases and the J gene lost 0 bases, with 13 bases spanning the gap. The DNA for the CDR3 is TGTGCCCACGGGTCAGGGATGAACACTGAAGCTTTCTTT. Amino acid sequence: CAHGSGMNTEAFF.

The gene calls are TRBV5-6 and TRBJ2-7; 8 nucleotides match TRBD2. V gave up 7 bases and J gave up 2 bases; unmatched junction bases: 14. Germline CDR1 SGHDT, CDR2 YYEEEE. This CDR3 contains 16 residues. The CDR3 protein is CASGSRSGRDPYEQYF. CDR3 DNA sequence: TGTGCCAGCGGCAGCCGGTCCGGGAGGGATCCCTACGAGCAGTACTTC.

This rearrangement joins TRBV27 to TRBJ2-7; 7 bases agree with TRBD2. This CDR3 is 13 amino acids long. The germline gives CDR1 MNHEY, CDR2 SMNVEV (reference sequence). J was trimmed by 1 base and V by 6 bases; bases with no gene match: 3. The CDR3 nucleotides read TGTGCCAGCAGGGGGGGAGGGTCCTACGAGCAGTACTTC. Encoded protein: CASRGGGSYEQYF.

The gene calls are TRBV19 and TRBJ2-7; 7 positions match TRBD1. Per the germline V gene, CDR1 is LNHDA and CDR2 is SQIVND (reference sequence). The V segment lost 3 bases and the J segment 2 bases; nucleotides outside the gene matches: 4. CDR3 length: 14 amino acids. CDR3 coding DNA: TGTGCCAGTAGTATCACACAGGGGACCTACGAGCAGTACTTC. It specifies CASSITQGTYEQYF. Filled out from reference TRBV19 and TRBJ2-7, the complete variable domain reads DGGITQSPKYLFRKEGQNVTLSCEQNLNHDAMYWYRQDPGQGLRLIYYSQIVNDFQKGDIAEGYSVSREKKESFPLTVTSAQKNPTAFYLCASSITQGTYEQYFGPGTRLTVT.

This rearrangement joins TRBV6-4 to TRBJ1-1, with 7 nucleotides matching TRBD1. This CDR3 spans 14 amino acids. Germline trimming cut 9 bases from V and 0 bases from J; bases unmatched to any gene: 7. The germline V gene has CDR1 MRHNA and CDR2 SNTAGT. CDR3 region: CARLRTGMNTEAFF. The CDR3 DNA reads as TGTGCCAGGCTGAGGACAGGCATGAACACTGAAGCTTTCTTT.

V and J are TRBV30 and TRBJ2-1; no definite D call. V lost 0 bases and J lost 9, with 6 bases in between. Germline V gene sequence: CDR1 GTSNPN, CDR2 SVGIG (reference sequence). The CDR3 extends over 11 amino acids. The CDR3 DNA reads TGTGCCTGGAGTGTACTGAGTGAGCAGTTCTTC. Translating it yields CAWSVLSEQFF.

V usage is TRBV2 and J usage is TRBJ2-3, with 10 bases fitting TRBD2. This CDR3 is built from 16 residues. Germline V lookup: CDR1 SNHLY, CDR2 FYNNEI. The ends lost 4 bases at V and 6 bases at J; junction bases unmatched: 10. CDR3 sequence reads: CASSGVSGRAADTQYF. The CDR3 DNA is TGTGCCAGCAGTGGGGTCAGCGGGAGGGCCGCGGATACGCAGTATTTT.

The chain is built from TRBV5-1 and TRBJ2-3; 8 nucleotides align to TRBD2. This CDR3 has 14 residues. With V trimmed by 2 bases and J by 11 bases, 10 bases remained unmatched. Germline lookup yields CDR1 SGHRS and CDR2 YFSETQ. The CDR3 loop is CASSFLETSGRQYF. The CDR3 bases are TGCGCCAGCAGCTTCCTCGAAACTAGCGGTAGGCAGTATTTT.

On this clone: The same CDR3 also results from other DNA sequences found in this sample. The rearrangement links TRBV5-1 to TRBJ2-7; D may be TRBD2 (6 bases). The CDR3 runs 14 residues. The V gene's germline CDR1 is SGHRS and CDR2 YFSETQ. The V and J ends lost 4 bases and 2 bases respectively, with 13 bases between them. This CDR3 is CASSLAGTTYEQYF. In DNA form, the CDR3 reads TGCGCCAGCAGCCTGGCGGGAACTACCTACGAGCAGTACTTC. The whole variable domain, filled in from reference TRBV5-1 and TRBJ2-7, reads KAGVTQTPRYLIKTRGQQVTLSCSPISGHRSVSWYQQTPGQGLQFLFEYFSETQRNKGNFPGRFSGRQFSNSRSEMNVSTLELGDSALYLCASSLAGTTYEQYFGPGTRLTVT.

Here the CDR3 DNA reads TGTGCCAGCTCGGCGGTCTCAATCACCGGGGTGTACGAGCAGTACTTC. The encoded protein is CASSAVSITGVYEQYF. This rearrangement joins TRBV27 to TRBJ2-7; D might be TRBD2 (5 bases). Trimming cost V 8 bases and J 4 bases, with 24 bases left between them. The CDR3 totals 16 residues. Looked up from germline, CDR1 is MNHEY and CDR2 is SMNVEV (reference sequence).

This clone has only one observation. The rearrangement links TRBV7-3 to TRBJ2-2; D is unresolved. Trimming pared 2 bases from V and 0 bases from J, leaving 7 bases between. The length of the CDR3 is 15 residues. Germline lookup yields CDR1 SGHTA and CDR2 FQGTGA. CDR3 DNA: TGTGCCAGCAGCTTAGTAGCTACGAACACCGGGGAGCTGTTTTTT. This codes for CASSLVATNTGELFF.

This clone turned up a few times. The V and J genes are TRBV19 and TRBJ1-4; 7 bases line up with TRBD1. CDR3 length equals 15 residues. Germline V gives CDR1 LNHDA, CDR2 SQIVND (reference sequence). Trimming took 6 bases from V and 0 from J; bases not matched to a gene: 4. CDR3: CASREGASTNEKLFF. The CDR3 DNA reads as TGTGCCAGTAGAGAGGGGGCCTCAACTAATGAAAAACTGTTTTTT.

In this sample, this clone turned up a few times. The CDR3 DNA sequence: TGTGCCAGCAGGGGGACAGGCACTAATTCACCCCTCCACTTT. It encodes CASRGTGTNSPLHF. This sequence joins TRBV6-5 and TRBJ1-6; 8 nucleotides match TRBD1. Trimming cost V 6 bases and J 6 bases; bases outside gene matches: 4. Germline CDR1 and CDR2: MNHEY and SVGAGI. This CDR3 has 14 residues.

This chain joins TRBV5-4 and TRBJ2-7; 9 bases agree with TRBD1. The germline V gene encodes CDR1 SGHNT and CDR2 YYREEE (reference sequence). With 7 bases clipped from V and 7 bases from J, the junction kept 18 bases outside the gene matches. CDR3 length: 16 residues. The DNA for the CDR3 is TGTGCCAGCGCCGGGACAGGGAGTGCCTCTGCGCGGGAGCAGTACTTC. It translates to CASAGTGSASAREQYF.

This clone was recorded only once. The chain has TRBV4-1 and TRBJ1-3; 7 positions agree with TRBD1. Germline V CDR1 and CDR2: MGHRA, YSYEKL. Trimming at V came to 5 bases and at J to 2 bases, leaving 3 bases not matched to a gene. This CDR3 region has 14 residues. This CDR3 reads CASSATGAGNTIYF. The CDR3 bases are TGCGCCAGCAGCGCTACAGGGGCTGGAAACACCATATATTTT.

The V call is TRBV14, the J call TRBJ2-3, with 9 bases lining up with TRBD2. The J segment lost 1 base and the V segment lost 4 bases, leaving 9 bases of the junction unmatched. The germline gives CDR1 SGHDN, CDR2 FVKESK. This CDR3 spans 17 amino acids. CDR3 DNA sequence: TGTGCCAGCAGCCTACGGACGGGACTAGCAGGCACAGATACGCAGTATTTT. Protein: CASSLRTGLAGTDTQYF. Variable domain in full (rest from reference TRBV14 and TRBJ2-3): EAGVTQFPSHSVIEKGQTVTLRCDPISGHDNLYWYRRVMGKEIKFLLHFVKESKQDESGMPNNRFLAERTGGTYSTLKVQPAELEDSGVYFCASSLRTGLAGTDTQYFGPGTRLTVL.

The rearrangement joins TRBV5-6 to TRBJ2-2; the D is unclear. The germline V and J ends were trimmed by 7 bases and 6 bases, with 16 bases remaining between them. The CDR3 has 14 residues. Germline V gene lookup returns CDR1 SGHDT and CDR2 YYEEEE. The CDR3 nucleotides are TGTGCCAGCGCCATTAATCCCCCAGCCGGGGAGCTGTTTTTT. It yields the protein CASAINPPAGELFF.